This TCR beta chain was profiled in a study of cytomegalovirus exposure and HLA in healthy donors (dated by TCRdb to about 2017). Some background on the complete study: A later analysis indicated that the roughly 130 validation repertoires were generated on the platform also employed for the 700 or so repertoires of the first cohort. The study aimed to test whether cataloging public T cell receptors could reveal signatures of past pathogen exposure. A separate validation cohort of about 110 different subjects was used in addition to the approximately 700-subject first cohort. High-throughput TCR immunosequencing, statistical association of individual TCRs with disease status, and machine learning were combined to predict cytomegalovirus infection status. Results and caveats for the whole study, not just this receptor: Most TCR sequences were seen in very few donors, while some public TCRs were found in many individuals. A later analysis had no HLA typing for the validation cohort, so co-occurrence there was scored across all 130 or so repertoires. The authors suggested that the approach could potentially be extended to other disease states and immunological phenotypes. A total of around 150 TCR beta chains were listed by the study as associated with cytomegalovirus. Subsequent analysis determined that TCRs grouped into clusters in the first cohort also showed a tendency toward co-occurrence across the roughly 110 validation repertoires, and about 94% of cluster scores exceeded 0. In both the original and validation cohorts, the classifier was reported to diagnose cytomegalovirus status with high specificity and sensitivity. In vitro tests confirmed that a few of the cytomegalovirus-associated TCR beta chains recognize cytomegalovirus antigens.

Separate from the approximately 700-subject first cohort, the validation cohort of 95 to 150 subjects was the group to which the donors belonged. Library preparation was by the immunoSEQ multiplex PCR assay. The authors processed their data as follows. A statistical classification framework was built to diagnose cytomegalovirus status from the catalog of TCR beta chain sequences. This is the immuneACCESS table as TCRdb keeps it, with only in-frame sequences that have V and J called. A part of the clones is gone; compared with another copy, unresolved V genes explain less than half, and the rest is unexplained. D and trimming come from the DNA, and the V and J calls and clone size come from that table. This sample has 200,000 to 250,000 clones in its table, and around 87% of those were observed once. Jointly, the top ten make up 2% to 2.5% of the sample. This clone was observed a single time. No cognate antigen has been identified for it. Base qualities were left out, and no much larger clone turns up one base away.

The source of this sequence is a woman younger than 35 in good health and CMV-seropositive. The specimen was PBMCs.

The CDR3: CASRQEGNLYEQYF. The nucleotide sequence is TGTGCCAGCCGGCAGGAGGGGAACCTCTACGAGCAGTACTTC. This chain joins TRBV6-1 to TRBJ2-7, and perhaps TRBD2 as D gene, on 6 matching bases. The germline V gene sets CDR1 to MNHNS and CDR2 to SASEGT. The V and J ends are trimmed by 8 bases and 3 bases, leaving 17 bases between them. The CDR3 holds 14 amino acids from the cysteine to the phenylalanine. Of the read, only the CDR3 DNA is kept; its 42 bases are in frame from base 1.